This T cell receptor beta chain was retrieved from a study of blood T cell repertoires in COVID-19. Background on the study: In each case, the material was cDNA or gDNA derived from T cells, B-cell-depleted T cells, or PBMCs.

This CDR3 is 13 amino acids long. Germline-derived CDR1 and CDR2 are GTSNPN and SVGIG (reference sequence). With V trimmed by 4 bases and J by 1 base, 2 bases remained unmatched. Study processing details: From reference gene primer amplification, estimates of nucleated cell counts were derived. Only in-frame clones appear in the TCRdb table, and some are missing; sequencing was by immunoSEQ multiplex PCR. Clone size and the V and J calls come from that table; the DNA yielded D and trimming. The data contain about 110,000 clones, about three quarters of them singletons. The chain has TRBV30 and TRBJ1-1, with 8 bases lining up with TRBD1. The receptor's source is a woman aged 70-85 years with acute or convalescent COVID-19. Sample: peripheral blood. The CDR3 DNA sequence: TGTGCCTGGAAAGACAGGGGGAACACTGAAGCTTTCTTT. Protein: CAWKDRGNTEAFF.